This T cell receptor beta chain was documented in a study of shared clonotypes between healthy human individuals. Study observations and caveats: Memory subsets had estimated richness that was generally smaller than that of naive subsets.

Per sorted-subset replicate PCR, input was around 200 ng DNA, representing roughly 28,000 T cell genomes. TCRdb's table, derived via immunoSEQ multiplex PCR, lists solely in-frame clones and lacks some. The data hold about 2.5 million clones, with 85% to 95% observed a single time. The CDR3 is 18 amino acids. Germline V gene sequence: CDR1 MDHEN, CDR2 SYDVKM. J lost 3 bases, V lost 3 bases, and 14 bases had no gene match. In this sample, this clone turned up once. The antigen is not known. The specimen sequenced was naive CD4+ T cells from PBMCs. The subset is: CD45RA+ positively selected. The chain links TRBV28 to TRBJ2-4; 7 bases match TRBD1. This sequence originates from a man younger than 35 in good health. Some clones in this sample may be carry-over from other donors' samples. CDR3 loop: CASSLYRGWTYLKNIQYF. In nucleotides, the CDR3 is TGTGCCAGCAGTTTGTACAGGGGATGGACTTACCTCAAAAACATTCAGTACTTC.